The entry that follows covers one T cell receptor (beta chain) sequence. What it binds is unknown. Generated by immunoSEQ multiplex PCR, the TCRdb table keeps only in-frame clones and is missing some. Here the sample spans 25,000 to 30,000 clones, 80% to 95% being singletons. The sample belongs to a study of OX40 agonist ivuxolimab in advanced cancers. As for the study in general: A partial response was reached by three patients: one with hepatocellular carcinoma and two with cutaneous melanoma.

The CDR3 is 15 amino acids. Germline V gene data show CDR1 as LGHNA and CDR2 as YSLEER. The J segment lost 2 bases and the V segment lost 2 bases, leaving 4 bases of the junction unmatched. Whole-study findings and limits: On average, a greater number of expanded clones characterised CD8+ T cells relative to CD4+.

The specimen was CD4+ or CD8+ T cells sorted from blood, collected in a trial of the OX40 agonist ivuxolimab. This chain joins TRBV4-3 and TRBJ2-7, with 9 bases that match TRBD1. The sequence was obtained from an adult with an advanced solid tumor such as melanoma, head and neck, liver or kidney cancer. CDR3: CASSQTRQGAYEQYF. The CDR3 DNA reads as TGCGCCAGCAGCCAAACCCGACAGGGGGCCTACGAGCAGTACTTC.